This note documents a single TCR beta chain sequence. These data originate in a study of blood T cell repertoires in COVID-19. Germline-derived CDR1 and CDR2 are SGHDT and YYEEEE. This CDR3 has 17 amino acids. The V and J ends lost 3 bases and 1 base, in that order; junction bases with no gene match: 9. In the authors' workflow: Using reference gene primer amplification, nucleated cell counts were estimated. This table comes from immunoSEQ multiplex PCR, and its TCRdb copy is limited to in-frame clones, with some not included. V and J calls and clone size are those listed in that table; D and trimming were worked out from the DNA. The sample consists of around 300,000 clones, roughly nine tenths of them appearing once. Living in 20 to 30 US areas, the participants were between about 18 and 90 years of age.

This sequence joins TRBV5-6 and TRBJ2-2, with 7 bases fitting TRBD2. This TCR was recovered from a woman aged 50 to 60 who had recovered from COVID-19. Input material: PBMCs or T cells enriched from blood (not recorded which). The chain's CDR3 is CASSSGPLAVNTGELFF. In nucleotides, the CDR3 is TGTGCCAGCAGCTCGGGCCCCCTAGCGGTGAACACCGGGGAGCTGTTTTTT.